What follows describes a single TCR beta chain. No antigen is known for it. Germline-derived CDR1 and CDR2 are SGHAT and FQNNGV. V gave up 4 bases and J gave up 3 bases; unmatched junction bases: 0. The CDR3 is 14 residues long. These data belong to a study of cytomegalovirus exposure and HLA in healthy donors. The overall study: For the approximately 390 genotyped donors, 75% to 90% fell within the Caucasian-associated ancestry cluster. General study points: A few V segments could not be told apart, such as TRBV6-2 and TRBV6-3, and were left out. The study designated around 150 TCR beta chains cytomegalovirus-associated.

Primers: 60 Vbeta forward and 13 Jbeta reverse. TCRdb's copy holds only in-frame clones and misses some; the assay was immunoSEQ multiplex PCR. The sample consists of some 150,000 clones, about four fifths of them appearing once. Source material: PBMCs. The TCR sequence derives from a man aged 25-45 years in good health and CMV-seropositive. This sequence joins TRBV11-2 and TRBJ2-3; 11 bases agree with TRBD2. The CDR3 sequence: CASSSSGRTDTQYF. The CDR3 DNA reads TGTGCCAGCAGCTCTAGCGGGAGGACAGATACGCAGTATTTT.